This T cell receptor (beta chain) was obtained from a study of blood T cell repertoires in COVID-19. At the level of the study: Researchers got acute and convalescent COVID-19 samples from the United States, Italy and Spain. PBMCs, B-cell-depleted T cells, or T cells provided the cDNA or gDNA that made up the material.

Repertoires were generated with immunoSEQ multiplex PCR, while TCRdb's copy carries only in-frame clones and drops some. Of hundreds of thousands of clones detected, around 82% appear once; the ten largest clones hold around 3.5%. Clinical history reported by participants formed the basis on which cohorts were assigned. Individuals in the exposed group had encountered a COVID-19 case within 2 weeks preceding study entry. The ends were cut back, 3 bases at V and 11 bases at J, with 8 bases in the middle. The CDR3 consists of 12 residues. Sequences were obtained from PBMCs or T cells enriched from blood (not recorded which). The origin of this receptor is a woman in her thirties or forties who had been exposed to COVID-19. The chain couples TRBV12-3 or TRBV12-4 to TRBJ1-6; perhaps TRBD1 as D (5 bases). CDR3 in amino acids: CASSLTEPPLHF. CDR3 in DNA: TGTGCCAGCAGTTTGACAGAGCCACCCCTCCACTTT.